This TCR beta chain was found in a study of cytomegalovirus exposure and HLA in healthy donors. Study at large: The Caucasian-associated ancestry cluster held around 81% of a few hundred genotyped donors. Study observations and caveats: Per a prior analysis, the majority of TCR beta V segments were productive roughly 87% or roughly 30% of the time.

With regard to this clone: Its antigen is unidentified.

Amplification used 60 Vbeta primers and 13 Jbeta primers. This table comes from immunoSEQ multiplex PCR, and its TCRdb copy is limited to in-frame clones, with some not included. The sample carries about 130,000 clones, around three quarters recorded once. The ends were cut back, 5 bases at V and 5 bases at J, with 18 bases in the middle. This CDR3 comprises 15 residues. CDR1 is LNHNV and CDR2 is YYDKDF in the germline V gene (reference sequence). Sequencing was done on a sample of PBMCs. The receptor was isolated from a female donor in good health and CMV-seronegative. The chain couples TRBV15 to TRBJ1-2; TRBD1 might be the D (5 bases). CDR3 bases: TGTGCCACCAGCCCCCGCGGGGCCCTAGGGTATGGCTACACCTTC. Encoded protein: CATSPRGALGYGYTF.